These 26 T cell receptor beta chains share one sample of origin, sequenced in a study of vaccination effects on CD4 cells after COVID-19. Profiled with immunoSEQ multiplex PCR; TCRdb holds only in-frame clones, not every one. Of about 27,000 clones in the sample, roughly 74% were seen once. Sequencing in the ViraFEST assay came after antigen-specific CD4+ T cells had been expanded with viral peptide pools, which were used to stimulate PBMC. Culture proceeded for nine to ten days, and CD4+ T cells were then isolated. PCR-confirmed SARS-CoV-2 infection occurred in the person between March and December 2020. For these TCRs, the target antigens are not known. This specimen consisted of CD4+ T cells from PBMCs cultured with HCoV-NL63 spike peptides, obtained before COVID-19 vaccination. The receptor set was obtained from a human donor who had a prior SARS-CoV-2 infection.

J is TRBJ2-3 and V is TRBV3-1 (or the pseudogene TRBV3-2); 9 bases match TRBD2. The trim removed 2 bases at V and 2 bases at J, leaving 8 bases unmatched. Germline V CDR1 and CDR2: LGHDT, YNNKEL (reference sequence). The CDR3 sequence is 17 residues long. The CDR3 DNA reads as TGTGCCAGCAGCCAATTCGCTAGCGGGGAGAACACAGATACGCAGTATTTT. As protein: CASSQFASGENTDTQYF.

This chain uses TRBV28 with TRBJ2-1; D not resolved. The CDR3 has 13 amino acids. V was shortened by 5 bases and J by 4 bases, with 9 bases between the two germline ends. Per the germline V gene, CDR1 is MDHEN and CDR2 is SYDVKM. The CDR3 DNA is TGTGCCAGCAGTCTGGACCCTTACAATGAGCAGTTCTTC. Translating it yields CASSLDPYNEQFF.

The V and J genes are TRBV11-2 and TRBJ1-4; D unclear. The germline V and J ends were trimmed by 6 bases and 8 bases, with 22 bases remaining between them. This CDR3 spans 16 amino acids. The germline V gene encodes CDR1 SGHAT and CDR2 FQNNGV. CDR3 residues: CASSSQRLGIGEKLFF. The DNA of the CDR3 is TGTGCCAGCAGTTCACAACGACTGGGAATAGGCGAAAAACTGTTTTTT.

The chain joins TRBV3-1 (or the pseudogene TRBV3-2) to TRBJ2-7, with D perhaps assigned TRBD1 or TRBD2 (5 bases each). V was shortened by 1 base and J by 0 bases, with 10 bases between the two germline ends. The V gene's germline CDR1 is LGHDT and CDR2 YNNKEL (reference sequence). The CDR3 is 15 residues long. CDR3 sequence reads: CASSQASGHSYEQYF. The CDR3 coding sequence is TGTGCCAGCAGCCAAGCCTCGGGGCACTCCTACGAGCAGTACTTC.

The genes are TRBV28 and TRBJ1-4, with D unresolved. The CDR3 spans 13 residues. Germline CDR1 and CDR2: MDHEN and SYDVKM. The germline V and J ends were trimmed by 1 base and 6 bases, with 6 bases remaining between them. The CDR3 sequence: CASSLLVDEKLFF. The CDR3 nucleotides read TGTGCCAGCAGTTTATTGGTAGATGAAAAACTGTTTTTT. Full variable domain (remainder filled in from reference TRBV28 and TRBJ1-4): DVKVTQSSRYLVKRTGEKVFLECVQDMDHENMFWYRQDPGLGLRLIYFSYDVKMKEKGDIPEGYSVSREKKERFSLILESASTNQTSMYLCASSLLVDEKLFFGSGTQLSVL.

This sequence joins TRBV29-1 and TRBJ2-3; 13 bases are a match to TRBD2. V shed 8 bases and J 2 bases; nucleotides not matched to a gene: 16. Germline CDR1 and CDR2: SQVTM and ANQGSEA. The length of the CDR3 is 18 residues. Here the CDR3 reads CSTTGLAGAGFYTDTQYF. The CDR3 coding sequence is TGCAGCACCACTGGACTAGCGGGAGCCGGATTCTACACAGATACGCAGTATTTT.

The chain employs TRBV7-9 and TRBJ2-7; 10 bases are a match to TRBD1. With 3 bases clipped from V and 6 bases from J, the junction kept 8 bases outside the gene matches. The CDR3 spans 15 residues. Per the germline V gene, CDR1 is SEHNR and CDR2 is FQNEAQ (reference sequence). The CDR3 region has the DNA TGTGCCAGCAGCTTCATTCCGGGACAGGGGCCCGAGCAGTACTTC. This translates into CASSFIPGQGPEQYF.

This clone was seen just once. The rearrangement links TRBV11-2 to TRBJ2-7; D is unresolved. V was trimmed by 4 bases and J by 3 bases, leaving 10 bases between them. The CDR3 is 13 amino acids. Germline V gives CDR1 SGHAT, CDR2 FQNNGV. DNA for the CDR3: TGTGCCAGCAGCTATTCGACGGGCTACGAGCAGTACTTC. Amino acid sequence: CASSYSTGYEQYF.

In nucleotides, the CDR3 is TGCAGCGTTGCACCCAGCGGGGTCGGCCCCTACAATGAGCAGTTCTTC. As protein: CSVAPSGVGPYNEQFF. The V gene is TRBV29-1, the J gene TRBJ2-1, with 7 bases identical to TRBD2. The J segment lost 2 bases and the V segment lost 4 bases, leaving 11 bases of the junction unmatched. There are 16 residues in the CDR3. Germline V gives CDR1 SQVTM, CDR2 ANQGSEA.

The chain carries TRBV7-3 and TRBJ2-1, with 8 bases fitting TRBD2. The germline gives CDR1 SGHTA, CDR2 FQGTGA. This CDR3 spans 13 amino acids. The trim removed 3 bases at V and 5 bases at J, leaving 0 bases unmatched. The CDR3 nucleotides are TGTGCCAGCAGCTTGGGACTAGACAATGAGCAGTTCTTC. Protein sequence: CASSLGLDNEQFF.

This clone was counted a few times. The chain combines TRBV29-1 with TRBJ2-2; D remains ambiguous. Trimming removed 6 bases at V and 0 bases at J, with 17 bases between. The CDR3 length is 16 residues. Looked up from germline, CDR1 is SQVTM and CDR2 is ANQGSEA. The CDR3 loop is CSVSTRHSTNTGELFF. The CDR3 region has the DNA TGCAGCGTCTCCACCCGACATTCTACGAACACCGGGGAGCTGTTTTTT.

This clone came up a few times. The rearrangement joins TRBV7-9 to TRBJ1-2, with D unresolved. V shed 2 bases and J shed 4 bases, with 11 bases lying between them. The length of the CDR3 is 14 residues. Germline-derived CDR1 and CDR2 are SEHNR and FQNEAQ (reference sequence). The CDR3, as DNA: TGTGCCAGCAGCTTATTGCGAGGGCCCTATGGCTACACCTTC. Translation gives CASSLLRGPYGYTF.

The J gene is TRBJ1-1, the V gene TRBV16; D not resolved. Germline V gene data show CDR1 as KGHSY and CDR2 as FQNENV. The germline V and J ends were trimmed by 3 bases and 10 bases, with 9 bases remaining between them. The CDR3 has 11 amino acids. Here the CDR3 DNA reads TGTGCCAGCAGCCACCCGGGTTTAGCTTTCTTT. It codes for CASSHPGLAFF.

The rearrangement links TRBV6-5 to TRBJ1-2; D uncertain. Germline CDR1 is MNHEY and CDR2 is SVGAGI. This CDR3 comprises 14 residues. V shed 6 bases and J shed 2 bases, with 13 bases lying between them. The CDR3 reads CASRAQPPNYGYTF. The CDR3 DNA reads as TGTGCCAGCAGGGCCCAGCCCCCCAACTATGGCTACACCTTC.

The rearrangement uses TRBV29-1 and TRBJ1-1; a weak D match, TRBD1 (5 bases). V dropped 4 bases and J dropped 0 bases, with 6 bases sitting between them. CDR1 is SQVTM and CDR2 is ANQGSEA in the germline V gene. The CDR3 covers 12 residues. The CDR3 loop is CSVGGMNTEAFF. For the CDR3, the DNA is TGCAGCGTTGGGGGGATGAACACTGAAGCTTTCTTT.

The chain has TRBV5-1 and TRBJ2-5; D possibly corresponds to TRBD1 (5 bases). Germline CDR1 is SGHRS and CDR2 is YFSETQ. Trimming removed 4 bases from V and 0 bases from J, with 10 bases in between. This CDR3 is built from 14 residues. The CDR3 DNA reads TGCGCCAGCAGCATGACAGTAAACCAAGAGACCCAGTACTTC. Residues: CASSMTVNQETQYF.

This sequence joins TRBV5-1 and TRBJ2-1; TRBD2 matches at 11 bases. The CDR3 sequence is 15 residues long. With 3 bases clipped from V and 12 bases from J, the junction kept 11 bases outside the gene matches. Germline V gene data show CDR1 as SGHRS and CDR2 as YFSETQ. The CDR3 bases are TGCGCCAGCAGCTCGAACCCTCAGGGGACTAGCGGGCAGTTCTTC. Its protein is CASSSNPQGTSGQFF.

V usage is TRBV6-2 or TRBV6-3 and J usage is TRBJ2-7; the match to TRBD1 covers 8 bases. The V gene end was trimmed by 4 bases and the J gene end by 2 bases; junction bases not matched to a gene: 7. Germline loops: CDR1 MNHEY, CDR2 SVGEGT. The CDR3 runs to 15 residues. In nucleotides, the CDR3 is TGTGCCAGCAGTTTCGACAGGGGTTTTACCTACGAGCAGTACTTC. Translating it yields CASSFDRGFTYEQYF.

The V call is TRBV3-1 (or the pseudogene TRBV3-2), the J call TRBJ2-7, with 8 bases aligning to TRBD1. V gave up 7 bases and J gave up 2 bases; unmatched junction bases: 13. The CDR3 length is 16 residues. Germline CDR1 and CDR2: LGHDT and YNNKEL (reference sequence). Here the CDR3 reads CASMEAGGGVPYEQYF. The DNA of the CDR3 is TGTGCCAGCATGGAGGCAGGGGGCGGGGTACCCTACGAGCAGTACTTC.

This clone was observed a handful of times. The rearrangement joins TRBV30 to TRBJ1-5; 7 positions agree with TRBD1. V trimming: 1 base; J trimming: 7 bases; junction bases outside the gene matches: 7. The germline V gene has CDR1 GTSNPN and CDR2 SVGIG (reference sequence). This CDR3 is built from 14 residues. The CDR3 DNA reads TGTGCCTGGAGTGGACAGGGAGTGGGACAGCCCCAGCATTTT. Its translation is CAWSGQGVGQPQHF. Supplemented by reference TRBV30 and TRBJ1-5, the full variable domain reads SQTIHQWPATLVQPVGSPLSLECTVEGTSNPNLYWYRQAAGRGLQLLFYSVGIGQISSEVPQNLSASRPQDRQFILSSKKLLLSDSGFYLCAWSGQGVGQPQHFGDGTRLSIL.

This clone was seen a few times. The V call is TRBV6-1, the J call TRBJ1-4; D perhaps matches TRBD1 (5 bases). This CDR3 has 18 amino acids. CDR1 and CDR2 (germline): MNHNS, SASEGT. Trimming removed 1 base from V and 8 bases from J, with 23 bases in between. CDR3 sequence: CASSEGWQAHSGEEKLFF. The CDR3 DNA reads TGTGCCAGCAGTGAAGGATGGCAGGCCCACTCGGGGGAAGAAAAACTGTTTTTT.

This clone was seen only once. This rearrangement joins TRBV5-1 to TRBJ2-2; D is unclear. Germline V gives CDR1 SGHRS, CDR2 YFSETQ. Trimming removed 2 bases at V and 1 base at J, with 3 bases between. The CDR3 runs 13 residues. DNA for the CDR3: TGCGCCAGCAGCTTACAGAACACCGGGGAGCTGTTTTTT. Its protein is CASSLQNTGELFF.

The chain couples TRBV5-1 to TRBJ1-4, with 9 bases aligning to TRBD1. This CDR3 is built from 15 residues. Trimming cost V 0 bases and J 8 bases; bases outside gene matches: 5. Germline V lookup: CDR1 SGHRS, CDR2 YFSETQ. The DNA for the CDR3 is TGCGCCAGCAGCTTGGGGGGACAGGGCGGAGAAAAACTGTTTTTT. It translates to CASSLGGQGGEKLFF.

The chain has TRBV2 and TRBJ1-2; the match to TRBD1 covers 10 bases. Trimming removed 8 bases from V and 4 bases from J; junction bases left unmatched: 1. The germline V gene has CDR1 SNHLY and CDR2 FYNNEI. CDR3 length equals 12 residues. The CDR3 nucleotides are TGTGCCAGCGGGGACAGGGGCTATGGCTACACCTTC. Residues: CASGDRGYGYTF.

The gene calls are TRBV30 and TRBJ2-2; the match to TRBD2 covers 16 bases. After removal of 2 bases from V and 6 bases from J, the junction contained 3 bases not matched to a gene. This CDR3 contains 16 residues. Germline V gene sequence: CDR1 GTSNPN, CDR2 SVGIG (reference sequence). For the CDR3, the DNA is TGTGCCTGGAGTAGGGGACTAGCGGGGGGGCCCGGGGAGCTGTTTTTT. Translation: CAWSRGLAGGPGELFF.

As DNA, the CDR3 is TGTGCCACCAGCAGGGCTCGGGACAGGGTCGATACGCAGTATTTT. Translated: CATSRARDRVDTQYF. The chain employs TRBV15 and TRBJ2-3, with 9 positions matching TRBD1. Trimming removed 3 bases from V and 6 bases from J; junction bases left unmatched: 7. Germline V gene lookup returns CDR1 LNHNV and CDR2 YYDKDF (reference sequence). CDR3 length: 15 residues.